The clone carrying this TCR beta chain was detected only a few times. Its antigen is currently unknown. PCR employed 60 Vbeta and 13 Jbeta primers. Data came from immunoSEQ multiplex PCR; TCRdb stores just in-frame clones and leaves some out. The table includes about 130,000 clones, 80% to 85% detected once. The data derive from a study of cytomegalovirus exposure and HLA in healthy donors. Study-level points and caveats: Reportedly, HLA-A and HLA-B alleles of most subjects were accurately predicted from TCR beta.

The V and J ends lost 0 bases and 5 bases, in that order; junction bases with no gene match: 7. The CDR3 extends over 15 amino acids. Germline CDR1 and CDR2: SGHNT and YYREEE (reference sequence). Sequenced material: PBMCs. This clonotype originated in a man younger than 30 in good health and CMV-seronegative. The chain is built from TRBV5-4 and TRBJ2-5; 7 bases are shared with TRBD1. CDR3 amino acids: CASSLEGAWVETQYF. The CDR3, as DNA: TGTGCCAGCAGCTTGGAGGGGGCATGGGTGGAGACCCAGTACTTC.